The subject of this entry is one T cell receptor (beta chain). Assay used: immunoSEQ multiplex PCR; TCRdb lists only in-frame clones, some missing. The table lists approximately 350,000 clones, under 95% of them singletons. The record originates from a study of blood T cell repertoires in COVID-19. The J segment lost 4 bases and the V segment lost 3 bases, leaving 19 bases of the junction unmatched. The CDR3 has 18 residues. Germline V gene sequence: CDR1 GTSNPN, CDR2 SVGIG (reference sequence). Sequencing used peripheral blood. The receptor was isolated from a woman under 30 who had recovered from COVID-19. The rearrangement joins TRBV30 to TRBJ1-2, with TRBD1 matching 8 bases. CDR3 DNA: TGTGCCTGGAGAGCAAGGCGGGCAGGACAGGGAAATCTCTATGGCTACACCTTC. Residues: CAWRARRAGQGNLYGYTF.